This T cell receptor (beta chain) emerged from a study of identical twins. In TCRdb, the 5' RACE reads were re-called with MiXCR into one record per CDR3 protein. This sample has approximately 300,000 distinct CDR3 sequences; less than 9.5% occur once, and the top ten carry 6% to 8.5%. Trimming cost V 3 bases and J 6 bases, with 8 bases left between them. Germline V gene data show CDR1 as MNHEY and CDR2 as SVGAGI. The CDR3 extends over 13 amino acids. These sequences were also reported in another study, on yellow fever vaccine responses in identical twins.

This TCR came from a woman aged 18-29 years in good health. The chain combines TRBV6-5 with TRBJ2-2; D unclear. The source material was CD8+ T cells sorted from blood. CDR3 loop: CASSYIGAGELFF. CDR3 nucleotide sequence: TGTGCCAGCAGTTATATAGGCGCCGGGGAGCTGTTTTTT.